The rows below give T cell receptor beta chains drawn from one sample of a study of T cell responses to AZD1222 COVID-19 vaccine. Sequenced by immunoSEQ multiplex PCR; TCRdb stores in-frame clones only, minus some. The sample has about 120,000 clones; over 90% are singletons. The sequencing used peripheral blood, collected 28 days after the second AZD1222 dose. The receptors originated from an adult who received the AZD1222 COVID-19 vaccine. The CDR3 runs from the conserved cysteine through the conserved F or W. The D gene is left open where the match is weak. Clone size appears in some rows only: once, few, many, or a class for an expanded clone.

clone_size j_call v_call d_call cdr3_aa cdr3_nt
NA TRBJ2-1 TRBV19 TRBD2 CASSIPRDYNNEQFF TGTGCCAGTAGTATCCCCAGGGACTACAACAATGAGCAGTTCTTC
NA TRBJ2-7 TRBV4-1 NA CASSQEGEGIYEQYF TGCGCCAGCAGCCAAGAGGGCGAAGGGATCTACGAGCAGTACTTC
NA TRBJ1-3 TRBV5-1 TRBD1 CASSQDRAGNTIYF TGCGCCAGCAGCCAGGACAGGGCTGGAAACACCATATATTTT
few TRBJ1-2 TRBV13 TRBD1 CASSLPTGTEANYGYTF TGTGCCAGCAGCTTACCTACCGGGACAGAGGCTAACTATGGCTACACCTTC
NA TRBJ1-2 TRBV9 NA CASRGRTYGYTF TGTGCCAGCAGGGGACGGACCTATGGCTACACCTTC
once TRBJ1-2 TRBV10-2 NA CASSSHSYGYTF TGCGCCAGCAGTTCCCACTCCTATGGCTACACCTTC
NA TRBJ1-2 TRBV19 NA CASTFGAGSLLGYTF TGTGCCAGTACGTTCGGGGCAGGGAGTCTTCTTGGCTACACCTTC
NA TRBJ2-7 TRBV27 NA CASSVNSYEQYF TGTGCCAGCAGTGTAAACAGCTACGAGCAGTACTTC
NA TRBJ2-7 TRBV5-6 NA CASSSTGFSYEQYF TGTGCCAGCAGCTCAACCGGTTTCTCCTACGAGCAGTACTTC
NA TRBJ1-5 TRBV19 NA CASSPWGGEVQPQHF TGTGCCAGTAGCCCCTGGGGGGGGGAAGTTCAGCCCCAGCATTTT
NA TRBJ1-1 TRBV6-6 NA CASRDEISEAFF TGTGCCAGCAGGGATGAAATTTCTGAAGCTTTCTTT
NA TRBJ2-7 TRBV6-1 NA CASSEMSTAPYEQYF TGTGCCAGCAGTGAAATGTCGACTGCCCCCTACGAGCAGTACTTC
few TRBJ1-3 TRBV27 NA CASSPRWGIGNTIYF TGTGCCAGCAGTCCAAGGTGGGGCATTGGAAACACCATATATTTT
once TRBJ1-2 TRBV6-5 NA CASSYSGNGYTF TGTGCCAGCAGTTACTCGGGAAATGGCTACACCTTC
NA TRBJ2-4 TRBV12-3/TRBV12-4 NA CASRSGFGIQYF TGTGCCAGCAGATCAGGGTTCGGCATTCAGTACTTC
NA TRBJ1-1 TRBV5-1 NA CASSLWGATEAFF TGCGCCAGCAGCTTGTGGGGGGCCACTGAAGCTTTCTTT
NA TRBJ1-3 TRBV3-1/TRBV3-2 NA CASSQTTSGVSGNTIYF TGTGCCAGCAGCCAGACTACGTCCGGGGTGTCTGGAAACACCATATATTTT
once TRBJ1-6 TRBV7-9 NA CASRNPGTGDSPLHF TGTGCCAGCAGAAACCCAGGGACGGGGGATTCACCCCTCCACTTT
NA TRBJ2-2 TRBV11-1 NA CASSSAATESTGELFF TGTGCCAGCAGCTCAGCCGCAACGGAGTCAACCGGGGAGCTGTTTTTT
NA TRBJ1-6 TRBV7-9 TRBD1 CASSLAVSGTDNSPLHF TGTGCCAGCAGCTTAGCCGTGTCCGGGACAGATAATTCACCCCTCCACTTT